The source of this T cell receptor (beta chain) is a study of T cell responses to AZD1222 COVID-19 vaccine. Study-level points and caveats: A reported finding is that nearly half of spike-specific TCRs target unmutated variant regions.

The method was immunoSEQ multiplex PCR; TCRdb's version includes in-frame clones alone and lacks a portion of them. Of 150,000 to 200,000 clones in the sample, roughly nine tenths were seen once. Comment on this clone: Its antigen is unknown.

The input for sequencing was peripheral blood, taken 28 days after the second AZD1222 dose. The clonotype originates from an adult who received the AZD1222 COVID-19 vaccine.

The CDR3 DNA reads as TGTGCCAGCTCACCCGGTCTTAACGAGCAGTACTTC. Translated, it gives CASSPGLNEQYF. The gene calls are TRBV18 and TRBJ2-7; D is unresolved. V was pared by 3 bases and J by 5 bases, with 8 bases between. Germline V lookup: CDR1 KGHSH, CDR2 LQKENI. This CDR3 is 12 amino acids long.